This is a list of T cell receptor beta chains from one sample in a study of PD-1 blockade in classical Hodgkin lymphoma. Repertoires were generated with immunoSEQ multiplex PCR, while TCRdb's copy carries only in-frame clones and drops some. Of approximately 73,000 clones listed, about 92% were seen once; the top ten hold around 8.5%. Sequenced here: peripheral blood mononuclear cells (PBMCs), sampled at baseline. The receptors were gathered from a human donor with classical Hodgkin lymphoma. The CDR3 runs from the conserved cysteine through the conserved F or W. A D gene is named only where the DNA matches it firmly. Size is stated for part of the rows, as once, few or many counts, or as a class when the clone is expanded.

NA,NA,TRBV21-1,TRBJ1-5,TGTGCCAGCAGCAAGCGATCAGGTAGCAATCAGCCCCAGCATTTT,CASSKRSGSNQPQHF
NA,NA,TRBV9,TRBJ2-7,TGTGCCAGCAGCGGCAGGGCCGGCGAGCAGTACTTC,CASSGRAGEQYF
TRBD1,NA,TRBV23-1,TRBJ1-1,TGCGCCAGCAGTCAGACCAGGGGGATAAAGAACACTGAAGCTTTCTTT,CASSQTRGIKNTEAFF
TRBD1,NA,TRBV6-5,TRBJ2-7,TGTGCCAGCAGTTACTCGCCAGGGGGCTTATCTTACGAGCAGTACTTC,CASSYSPGGLSYEQYF
NA,NA,TRBV4-2,TRBJ2-7,TGTGCCAGCAGCCAAGAGCTAACCAGCTCCTACGAGCAGTACTTC,CASSQELTSSYEQYF
TRBD1,NA,TRBV4-1,TRBJ2-7,TGCGCCAGCAGCCAAGAACCCAGGGGGCGTTACGAGCAGTACTTC,CASSQEPRGRYEQYF
TRBD1,NA,TRBV5-1,TRBJ1-1,TGCGCCAGCAGCCAAGTTAGGGGACAGGGGGAAAGGAACACTGAAGCTTTCTTT,CASSQVRGQGERNTEAFF
NA,NA,TRBV4-1,TRBJ1-5,TGCGCCAGCAGCCAAGTGGATATCATGGCCCAATCGCAGCCCCAGCATTTT,CASSQVDIMAQSQPQHF
TRBD2,NA,TRBV19,TRBJ2-2,TGTGCCAGTAGTATAATGGGGGGGACCGGGGAGCTGTTTTTT,CASSIMGGTGELFF
NA,once,TRBV4-1,TRBJ1-2,TGCGCCAGCAGCCAAGAGGGCGTAGGCTACACCTTC,CASSQEGVGYTF
NA,NA,TRBV7-2,TRBJ2-2,TGTGCCAGCAGCTCCCTGGTTGGGACCGTGCACACCGGGGAGCTGTTTTTT,CASSSLVGTVHTGELFF
NA,once,TRBV29-1,TRBJ2-5,TGCAGCGTTGGGGGAACTGGGGAGAGAAACCAAGAGACCCAGTACTTC,CSVGGTGERNQETQYF
TRBD1,NA,TRBV28,TRBJ1-5,TGTGCCAGCAGCTACAGGGGATCCCCTTATAGCAATCAGCCCCAGCATTTT,CASSYRGSPYSNQPQHF
NA,NA,TRBV5-1,TRBJ1-1,TGCGCCAGCAGCTTGCGGGGGGCAGCGAACACTGAAGCTTTCTTT,CASSLRGAANTEAFF
NA,few,TRBV6-9,TRBJ2-7,TGTGCCAGCAGTTATAGGGCCCCAGACTATTATGAGCAGTACTTC,CASSYRAPDYYEQYF
TRBD1,NA,TRBV4-3,TRBJ2-7,TGCGCCAGCAGCCAAGAGGGGACAGGGGCTTACGAGCAGTACTTC,CASSQEGTGAYEQYF
NA,NA,TRBV27,TRBJ2-1,TGTGCCAGCAGTTTATTGTTAACGGGGGCGCCCTACAATGAGCAGTTCTTC,CASSLLLTGAPYNEQFF
TRBD2,once,TRBV5-1,TRBJ2-4,TGCGCCAGCAGCTTGGTAGCGGGAGGGTGGGCCAAAAACATTCAGTACTTC,CASSLVAGGWAKNIQYF
TRBD1,NA,TRBV6-1,TRBJ1-5,TGTGCCAGCCGGGACAGGGTTAGTAAAGATCAGCCCCAGCATTTT,CASRDRVSKDQPQHF
TRBD2,NA,TRBV7-2,TRBJ2-3,TGTGCCAGCAGAATGAGCGGGAGGGCAGACACAGATACGCAGTATTTT,CASRMSGRADTDTQYF
TRBD1,NA,TRBV29-1,TRBJ1-2,TGCAGCGTTGCTGTTGATGGACAGGGTACAGCTAACTATGGCTACACCTTC,CSVAVDGQGTANYGYTF
TRBD1,NA,TRBV11-2,TRBJ2-1,TGTGCCAGCAGCCCAGGACAGGAAAGCCTTTTGGGAAATGAGCAGTTCTTC,CASSPGQESLLGNEQFF
TRBD1,NA,TRBV30,TRBJ1-3,TGTGGGACAGGGGCTGGAAACACCATATATTTT,CGTGAGNTIYF
TRBD2,NA,TRBV28,TRBJ2-1,TGTGCCAGCACCAATTCCTGGGCTAGCGGGAACTACAATGAGCAGTTCTTC,CASTNSWASGNYNEQFF
NA,NA,TRBV25-1,TRBJ2-6,TGTGCCAGCAGTGACATTGGTCTTCAGGGTCTTGGGGCCAACGTCCTGACTTTC,CASSDIGLQGLGANVLTF